Here is one TCR beta chain with its context. Coverage ceases 3 residues before the CDR3 finishes, and the germline J gene fills in the end. J gave up 8 bases and V 7 bases, and 5 bases lay outside the gene matches. CDR3 length: 13 amino acids. Germline loops: CDR1 SQVTM, CDR2 ANQGSEA. These data belong to a study of T cells in women clearing cervical HPV infection. For the study at large: No precancer developed; the control's incident HPV16 infection cleared within 12 months. Blood came at first lesion visit for cases, post-clearance for controls. Case blood was drawn a median around 150 days after lesion detection. With HLA typing for only a few women, HLA confounding remains possible.

Clones were read by immunoSEQ multiplex PCR, and TCRdb kept only the in-frame ones, dropping some. The record lists 18,000 or so clones, of which the ten most abundant hold approximately 15%. What was sequenced was blood buffy coat. The J gene is TRBJ1-4, the V gene TRBV29-1; 12 nucleotides match TRBD1. The sequence derives from a woman between 18 and 75 years old with a cervical HPV16 infection that either progressed to CIN3+ or cleared (not recorded which). CDR3 in amino acids: CSAGTGGAEKLFF. The sequenced part of the CDR3 DNA is TGCAGCGCAGGGACAGGGGGCGCGGAAAAA.